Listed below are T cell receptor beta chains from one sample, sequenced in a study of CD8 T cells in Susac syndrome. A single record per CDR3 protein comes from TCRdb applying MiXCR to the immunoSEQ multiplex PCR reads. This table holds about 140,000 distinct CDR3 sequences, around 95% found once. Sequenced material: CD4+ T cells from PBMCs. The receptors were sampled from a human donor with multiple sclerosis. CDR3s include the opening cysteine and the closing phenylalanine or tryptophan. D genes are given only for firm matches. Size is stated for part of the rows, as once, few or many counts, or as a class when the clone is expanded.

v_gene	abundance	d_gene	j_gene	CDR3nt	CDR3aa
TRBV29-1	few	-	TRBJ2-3	TGCAGCGTGGGTAGGACAGATACGCAGTATTTT	CSVGRTDTQYF
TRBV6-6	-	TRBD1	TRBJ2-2	TGTGCCAGCAGTTACTCACAGGGGGCTGGTCCCGGGGAGCTGTTTTTT	CASSYSQGAGPGELFF
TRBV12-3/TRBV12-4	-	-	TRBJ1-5	TGTGCCAGCGCCCCGGCGGGGTACGGTCAGCCCCAGCATTTT	CASAPAGYGQPQHF
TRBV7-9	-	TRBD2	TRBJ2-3	TGTGCCAGCAGGCCGGAGCCGCTTAGCGGGGGTGGGGATACGCAGTATTTT	CASRPEPLSGGGDTQYF
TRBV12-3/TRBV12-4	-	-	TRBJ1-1	TGTGCCAGCAGGGCACAGGTTAACACTGAAGCTTTCTTT	CASRAQVNTEAFF
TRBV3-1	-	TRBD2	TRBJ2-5	TGTGCCAGCAGCCAAGGGCGGGGGGCGAATATAGGGCAAGAGACCCAGTACTTC	CASSQGRGANIGQETQYF
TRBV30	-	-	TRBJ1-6	TGTGCCTGGAGTCTCCCAACCATGGGGACCTGGGATTCACCCCTCCACTTT	CAWSLPTMGTWDSPLHF
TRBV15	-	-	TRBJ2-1	TGTGCCACCGATCAGGGGAGATACAATGAGCAGTTCTTC	CATDQGRYNEQFF
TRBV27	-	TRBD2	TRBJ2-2	TGTGCCAGCAGTCCCGACCCAAGCGGGGGTAGGACCGGGGAGCTGTTTTTT	CASSPDPSGGRTGELFF
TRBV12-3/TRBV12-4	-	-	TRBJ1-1	TGTGCCAGCAGAGATCGGACCGCCCTGTCAGCTTTCTTT	CASRDRTALSAFF
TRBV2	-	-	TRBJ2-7	TGTGCCAGCAGAGAGGACTCCCCCTCCTACGAGCAGTACTTC	CASREDSPSYEQYF
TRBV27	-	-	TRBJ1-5	TGTGCCAGCAGTTTCAATGGATGGGGCAATCAGCCCCAGCATTTT	CASSFNGWGNQPQHF
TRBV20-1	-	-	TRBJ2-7	TGCAGCCCCCGGGCTAGCAGCTCCTACGAGCAGTACTTC	CSPRASSSYEQYF
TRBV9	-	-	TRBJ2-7	TGTGCCAGCAGCGTAGAGGCAGCGCCTACCTACGAGCAGTACTTC	CASSVEAAPTYEQYF
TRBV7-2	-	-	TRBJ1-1	TGTGCCAGCAGCCCGAGACACTATAACACTGAAGCTTTCTTT	CASSPRHYNTEAFF
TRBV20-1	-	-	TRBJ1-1	TGCAGTGCTCCGGGACGGCTGAACACTGAAGCTTTCTTT	CSAPGRLNTEAFF
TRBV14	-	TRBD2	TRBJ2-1	TGTGCCAGCAGCCAAGATAGGACTAGCGGGAGGGCCTTCTACAATGAGCAGTTCTTC	CASSQDRTSGRAFYNEQFF
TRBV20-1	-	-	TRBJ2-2	TGCAGTGCTAGTTGGCGGGTGAACACCGGGGAGCTGTTTTTT	CSASWRVNTGELFF
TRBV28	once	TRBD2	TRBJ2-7	TGTGCCAGCAGTTTATCCTCTAGCGGGAGCTCCTACGAGCAGTACTTC	CASSLSSSGSSYEQYF
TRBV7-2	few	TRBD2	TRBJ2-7	TGTGCCACCCGCCCGCTTAGCGGGAGTACCCCCTACGAGCAGTACTTC	CATRPLSGSTPYEQYF
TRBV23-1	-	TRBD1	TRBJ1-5	TGCGCCAGCCGCATTAGTGGACAGGGGCGTAGCAATCAGCCCCAGCATTTT	CASRISGQGRSNQPQHF
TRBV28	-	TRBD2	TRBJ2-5	TGTGCCAGCAGTTTATGGGGGCCGGGGGGGAAGACCCAGTACTTC	CASSLWGPGGKTQYF
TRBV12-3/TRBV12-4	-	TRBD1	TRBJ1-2	TGTGCCAGCAGCCAGGGGGGAGGCTACACCTTC	CASSQGGGYTF
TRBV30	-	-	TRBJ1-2	TGTGCCTGGTATGAGGGGAACTATGGCTACACCTTC	CAWYEGNYGYTF
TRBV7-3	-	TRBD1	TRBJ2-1	TGTGCCAGCAGCTCCCCACCAGGGGGAATCTTGTTCTTC	CASSSPPGGILFF
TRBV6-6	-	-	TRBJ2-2	TGTGCCAGCACCCGAGAGGGGGTGAACACCGGGGAGCTGTTTTTT	CASTREGVNTGELFF
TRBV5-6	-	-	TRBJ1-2	TGTGCCAGCACCATGGGGCGGAACAACTATGGCTACACCTTC	CASTMGRNNYGYTF
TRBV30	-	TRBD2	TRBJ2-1	TGTGCCTGGAGTCCCCGAGGACTAGCGGGTTCGCAGTTCTTC	CAWSPRGLAGSQFF
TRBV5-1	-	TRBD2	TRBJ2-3	TGCGCCAGCAGCTTGTTTGCGGGAGTAGCAGATACGCAGTATTTT	CASSLFAGVADTQYF
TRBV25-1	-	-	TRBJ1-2	TGTGCCAGCAGTCCCTTGACCGGGGGCTACACCTTC	CASSPLTGGYTF
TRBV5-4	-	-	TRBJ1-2	TGTGCCAGCAGCTTACAGGCGGGCGGCTACACCTTC	CASSLQAGGYTF
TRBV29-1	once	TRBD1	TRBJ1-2	TGCAGCGCTGCAAGGGGGCCGAATGGCTACACCTTC	CSAARGPNGYTF
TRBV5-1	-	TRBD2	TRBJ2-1	TGCGCCAGCAGCTGGCCAGGGACTAGCGGGAGGAGCCACAATGAGCAGTTCTTC	CASSWPGTSGRSHNEQFF
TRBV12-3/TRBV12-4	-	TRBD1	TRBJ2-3	TGTGCCAGCAGTTCCGGACAGGGTCTGGATACGCAGTATTTT	CASSSGQGLDTQYF
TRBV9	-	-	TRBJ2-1	TGTGCCAGCAGCGTAGCTTCGGACTACTCCTACAATGAGCAGTTCTTC	CASSVASDYSYNEQFF
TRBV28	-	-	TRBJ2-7	TGTGCCAGCAGTTTAGAGGGGATCTCCTACGAGCAGTACTTC	CASSLEGISYEQYF
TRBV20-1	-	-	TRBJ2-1	TGCAGTGCTAGCCCGGCAAAGCGGAAAATTTACAATGAGCAGTTCTTC	CSASPAKRKIYNEQFF
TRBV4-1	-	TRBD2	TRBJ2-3	TGCGCCAGCAGCCAAGATTTCGTGGGAGGGATCTCAGATACGCAGTATTTT	CASSQDFVGGISDTQYF
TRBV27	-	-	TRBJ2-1	TGTGCCAGCGGACTGATTTGGGGGGAGATCCATGAGCAGTTCTTC	CASGLIWGEIHEQFF
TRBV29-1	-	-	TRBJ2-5	TGCAGCGGACGACTTGGCGAGACCCAGTACTTC	CSGRLGETQYF
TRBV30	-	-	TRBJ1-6	TGTGCCTGGATGCGGCCCAGGCAGAATTCACCCCTCCACTTT	CAWMRPRQNSPLHF
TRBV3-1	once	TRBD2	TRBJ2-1	TGTGCCAGCAGGAAGCGGGGGGGAGGTGAGCAGTTCTTC	CASRKRGGGEQFF